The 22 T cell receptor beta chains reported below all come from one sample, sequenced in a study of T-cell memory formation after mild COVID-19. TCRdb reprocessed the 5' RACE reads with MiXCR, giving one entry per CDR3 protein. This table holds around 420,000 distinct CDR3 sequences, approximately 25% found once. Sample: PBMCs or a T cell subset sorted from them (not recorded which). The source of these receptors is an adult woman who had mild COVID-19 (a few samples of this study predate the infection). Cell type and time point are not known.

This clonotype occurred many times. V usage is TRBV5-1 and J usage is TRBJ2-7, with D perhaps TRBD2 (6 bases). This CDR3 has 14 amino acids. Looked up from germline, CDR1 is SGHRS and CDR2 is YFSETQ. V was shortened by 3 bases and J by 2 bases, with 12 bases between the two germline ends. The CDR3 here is CASSSEGGAYEQYF. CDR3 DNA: TGCGCCAGCAGCTCCGAAGGCGGGGCCTACGAGCAGTACTTC.

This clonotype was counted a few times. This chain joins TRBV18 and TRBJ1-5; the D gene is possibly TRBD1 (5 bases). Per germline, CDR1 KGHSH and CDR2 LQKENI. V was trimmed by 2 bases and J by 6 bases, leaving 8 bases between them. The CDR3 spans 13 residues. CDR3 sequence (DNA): TGTGCCAGCTCACCATCAGGGAGTCAGCCCCAGCATTTT. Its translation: CASSPSGSQPQHF.

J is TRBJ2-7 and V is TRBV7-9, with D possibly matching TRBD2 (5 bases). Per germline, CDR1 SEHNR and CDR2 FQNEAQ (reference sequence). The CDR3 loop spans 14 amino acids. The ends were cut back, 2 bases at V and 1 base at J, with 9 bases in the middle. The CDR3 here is CASSLKGGSYEQYF. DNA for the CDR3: TGTGCCAGCAGCTTAAAAGGCGGGTCCTACGAGCAGTACTTC.

CDR3 sequence: CASSQSPTWPKPSGANVLTF. The CDR3 coding sequence is TGCGCCAGCAGTCAATCCCCCACCTGGCCAAAACCCTCTGGGGCCAACGTCCTGACTTTC. This sequence joins TRBV23-1 and TRBJ2-6, with D uncertain. TRBV23-1 is noted as an ORF with a role that remains uncertain. The CDR3 covers 20 residues. V lost 0 bases and J lost 0, with 18 bases in between.

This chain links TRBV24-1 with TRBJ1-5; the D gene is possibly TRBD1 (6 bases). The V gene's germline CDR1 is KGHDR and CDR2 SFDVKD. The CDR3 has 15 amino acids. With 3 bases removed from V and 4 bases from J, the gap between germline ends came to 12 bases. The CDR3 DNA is TGTGCCACCAGTGATGCAGGGGATCGGAATCAGCCCCAGCATTTT. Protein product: CATSDAGDRNQPQHF.

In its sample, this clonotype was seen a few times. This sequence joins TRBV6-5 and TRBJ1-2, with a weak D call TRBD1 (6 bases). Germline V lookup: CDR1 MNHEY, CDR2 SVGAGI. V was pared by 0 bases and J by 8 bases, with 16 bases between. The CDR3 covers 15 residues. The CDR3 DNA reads TGTGCCAGCAGTTACTCGCAGACAGGACCGGTGGGCTACACCTTC. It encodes CASSYSQTGPVGYTF.

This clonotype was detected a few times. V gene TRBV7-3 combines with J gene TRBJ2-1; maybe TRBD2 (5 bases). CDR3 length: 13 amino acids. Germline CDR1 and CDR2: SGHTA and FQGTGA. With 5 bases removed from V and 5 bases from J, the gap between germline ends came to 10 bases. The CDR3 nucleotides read TGTGCCAGCAGCGTCACTAGTGACAATGAGCAGTTCTTC. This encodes CASSVTSDNEQFF.

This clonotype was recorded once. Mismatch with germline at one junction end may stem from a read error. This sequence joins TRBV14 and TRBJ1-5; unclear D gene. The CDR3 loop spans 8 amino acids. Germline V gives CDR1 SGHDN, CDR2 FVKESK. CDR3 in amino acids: CASNDPFF. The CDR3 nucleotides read TGTGCCAGCAACGACCCTTTTTTT.

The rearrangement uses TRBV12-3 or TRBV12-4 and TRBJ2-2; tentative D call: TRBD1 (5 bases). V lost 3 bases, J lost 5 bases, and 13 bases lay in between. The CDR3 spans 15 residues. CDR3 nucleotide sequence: TGTGCCAGCAGTTTTCCCAGGGCGAGAACCGGGGAGCTGTTTTTT. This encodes CASSFPRARTGELFF.

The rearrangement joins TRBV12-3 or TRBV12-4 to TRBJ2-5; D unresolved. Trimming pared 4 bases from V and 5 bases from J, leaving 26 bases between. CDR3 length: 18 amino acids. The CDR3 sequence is CASSSTESTGLGMETQYF. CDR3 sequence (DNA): TGTGCCAGCAGTTCCACCGAAAGCACGGGTTTAGGGATGGAGACCCAGTACTTC.

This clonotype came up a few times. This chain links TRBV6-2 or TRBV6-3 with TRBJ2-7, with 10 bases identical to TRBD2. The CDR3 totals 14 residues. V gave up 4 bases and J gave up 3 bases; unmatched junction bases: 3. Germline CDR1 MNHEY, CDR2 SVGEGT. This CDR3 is CASSSAGGVYEQYF. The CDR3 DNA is TGTGCCAGCAGTTCAGCGGGAGGGGTCTACGAGCAGTACTTC.

The DNA for the CDR3 is TGCGCCAGCAGGTCTAGCGGGGGCAGCACAGATACGCAGTATTTT. Its protein is CASRSSGGSTDTQYF. This chain connects TRBV5-1 to TRBJ2-3; 10 positions agree with TRBD2. In germline, CDR1 is SGHRS, CDR2 YFSETQ. Trimming removed 5 bases from V and 0 bases from J; junction bases left unmatched: 3. The CDR3 loop spans 15 amino acids.

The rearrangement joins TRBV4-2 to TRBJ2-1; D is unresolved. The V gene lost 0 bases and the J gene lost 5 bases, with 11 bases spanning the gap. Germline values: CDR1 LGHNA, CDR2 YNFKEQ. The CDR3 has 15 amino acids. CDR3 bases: TGTGCCAGCAGCCAAGAAGGTGCCGCTCACAATGAGCAGTTCTTC. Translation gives CASSQEGAAHNEQFF.

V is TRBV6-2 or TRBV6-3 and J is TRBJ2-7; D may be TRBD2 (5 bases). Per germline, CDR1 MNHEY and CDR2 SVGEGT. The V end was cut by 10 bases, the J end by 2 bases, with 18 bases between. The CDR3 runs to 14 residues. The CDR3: CAITPRGRTYEQYF. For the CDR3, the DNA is TGTGCCATCACCCCCCGGGGTAGAACCTACGAGCAGTACTTC.

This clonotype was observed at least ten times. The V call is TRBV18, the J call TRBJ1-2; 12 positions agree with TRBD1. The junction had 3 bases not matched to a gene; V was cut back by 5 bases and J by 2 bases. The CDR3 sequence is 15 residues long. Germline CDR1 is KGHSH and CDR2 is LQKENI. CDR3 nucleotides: TGTGCCAGCTCAACCGGGACAGGGGGCAACTATGGCTACACCTTC. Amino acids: CASSTGTGGNYGYTF.

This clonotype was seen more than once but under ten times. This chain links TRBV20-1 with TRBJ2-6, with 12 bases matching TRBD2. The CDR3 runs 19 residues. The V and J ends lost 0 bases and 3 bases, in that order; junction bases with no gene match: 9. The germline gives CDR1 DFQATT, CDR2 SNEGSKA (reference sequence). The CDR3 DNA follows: TGCAGTGCTAGAGAAGTCCTAGCGGGGGGGCTGGTTGGGGCCAACGTCCTGACTTTC. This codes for CSAREVLAGGLVGANVLTF.

In DNA form, the CDR3 reads TGTGCCAGCAGCGCGAAACTAGCGGGAGCCTACAATGAGCAGTTCTTC. It specifies CASSAKLAGAYNEQFF. The chain uses TRBV7-3 and TRBJ2-1, with 11 bases lining up with TRBD2. In germline, CDR1 is SGHTA, CDR2 FQGTGA. CDR3 length: 16 residues. V lost 5 bases and J lost 2; bases outside the gene matches: 5.

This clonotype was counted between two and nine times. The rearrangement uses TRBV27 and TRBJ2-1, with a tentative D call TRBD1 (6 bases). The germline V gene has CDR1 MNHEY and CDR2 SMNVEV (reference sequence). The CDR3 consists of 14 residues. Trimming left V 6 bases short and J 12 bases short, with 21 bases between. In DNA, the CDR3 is TGTGCCAGCAGCCTGACTGGGGGCATCGATCGGCAGTTCTTC. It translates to CASSLTGGIDRQFF.

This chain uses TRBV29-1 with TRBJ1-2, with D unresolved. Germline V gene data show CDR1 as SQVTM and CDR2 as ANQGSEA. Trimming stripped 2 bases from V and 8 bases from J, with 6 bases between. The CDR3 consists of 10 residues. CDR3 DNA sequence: TGCAGCGTTGAAACTCACGGCTACACCTTC. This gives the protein CSVETHGYTF.

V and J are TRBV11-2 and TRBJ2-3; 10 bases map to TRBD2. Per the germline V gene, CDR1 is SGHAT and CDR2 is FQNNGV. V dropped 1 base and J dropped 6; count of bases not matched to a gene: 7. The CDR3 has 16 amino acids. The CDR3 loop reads CASSLASGGALDTQYF. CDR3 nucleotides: TGTGCCAGCAGCTTAGCCAGCGGGGGGGCCTTGGATACGCAGTATTTT.

The CDR3: CATQGGNTGELFF. The DNA for the CDR3 is TGTGCCACCCAGGGTGGGAACACCGGGGAGCTGTTTTTT. The chain has TRBV24-1 and TRBJ2-2, with D tentatively TRBD1 (5 bases). The V end lost 9 bases, the J end lost 1 base, and 8 bases lay between the germline ends. The CDR3 has 13 residues. The V gene's germline CDR1 is KGHDR and CDR2 SFDVKD.

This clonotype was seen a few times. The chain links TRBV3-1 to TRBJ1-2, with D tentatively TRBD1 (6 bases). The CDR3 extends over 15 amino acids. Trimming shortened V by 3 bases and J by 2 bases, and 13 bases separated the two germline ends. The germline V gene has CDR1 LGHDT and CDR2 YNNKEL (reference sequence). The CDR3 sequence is CASSHTTGANYGYTF. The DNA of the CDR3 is TGTGCCAGCAGCCACACGACAGGCGCCAACTATGGCTACACCTTC.